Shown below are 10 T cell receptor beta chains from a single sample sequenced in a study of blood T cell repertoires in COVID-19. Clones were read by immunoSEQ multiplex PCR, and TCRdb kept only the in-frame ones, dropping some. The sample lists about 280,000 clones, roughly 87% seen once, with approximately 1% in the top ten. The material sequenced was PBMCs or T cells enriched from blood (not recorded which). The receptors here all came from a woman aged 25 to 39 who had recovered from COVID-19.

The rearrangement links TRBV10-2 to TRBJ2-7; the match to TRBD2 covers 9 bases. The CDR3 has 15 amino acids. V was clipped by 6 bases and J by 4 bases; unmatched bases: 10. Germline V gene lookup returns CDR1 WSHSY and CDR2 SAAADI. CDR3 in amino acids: CASRPGLARRYEQYF. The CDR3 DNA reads TGCGCCAGCAGGCCGGGACTAGCTCGGCGGTACGAGCAGTACTTC.

CDR3 sequence: CASSLGWDRDNRYGYTF. The DNA for the CDR3 is TGCGCCAGCAGCTTGGGTTGGGACAGGGATAATCGCTATGGCTACACCTTC. The chain employs TRBV5-1 and TRBJ1-2; 9 bases fit TRBD1. Germline V gene lookup returns CDR1 SGHRS and CDR2 YFSETQ. This CDR3 spans 17 amino acids. Unmatched junction bases numbered 10, after V lost 0 bases and J lost 4 bases.

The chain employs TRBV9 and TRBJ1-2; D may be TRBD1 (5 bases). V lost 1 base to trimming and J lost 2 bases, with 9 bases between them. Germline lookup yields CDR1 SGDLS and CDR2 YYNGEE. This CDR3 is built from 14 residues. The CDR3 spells CASSVSGANYGYTF. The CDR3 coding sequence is TGTGCCAGCAGCGTATCTGGGGCGAACTATGGCTACACCTTC.

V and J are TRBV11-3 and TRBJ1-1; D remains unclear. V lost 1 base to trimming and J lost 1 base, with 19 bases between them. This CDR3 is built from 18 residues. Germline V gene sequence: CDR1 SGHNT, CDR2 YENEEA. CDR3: CASSLAGWVENSNTEAFF. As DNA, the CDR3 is TGTGCCAGCAGCTTAGCCGGATGGGTGGAGAATTCGAACACTGAAGCTTTCTTT.

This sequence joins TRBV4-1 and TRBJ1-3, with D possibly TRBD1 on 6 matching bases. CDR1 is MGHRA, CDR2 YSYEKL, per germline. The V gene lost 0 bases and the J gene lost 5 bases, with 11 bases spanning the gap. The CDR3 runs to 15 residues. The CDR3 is CASSQDGGGRNTIYF. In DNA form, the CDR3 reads TGCGCCAGCAGCCAAGATGGGGGCGGCAGAAACACCATATATTTT.

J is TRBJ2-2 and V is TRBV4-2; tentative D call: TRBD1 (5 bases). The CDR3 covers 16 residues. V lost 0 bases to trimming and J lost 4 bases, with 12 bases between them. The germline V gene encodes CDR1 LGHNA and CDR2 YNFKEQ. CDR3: CASSQDRERGTGELFF. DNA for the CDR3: TGTGCCAGCAGCCAAGATCGAGAAAGGGGCACCGGGGAGCTGTTTTTT.

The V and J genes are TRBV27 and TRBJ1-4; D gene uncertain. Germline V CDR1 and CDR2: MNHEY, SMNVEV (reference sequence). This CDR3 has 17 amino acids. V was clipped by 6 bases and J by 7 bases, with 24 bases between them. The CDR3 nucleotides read TGTGCCAGCAGGCTATACGGCATTGACAACATGGGTGAAAAACTGTTTTTT. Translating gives CASRLYGIDNMGEKLFF.

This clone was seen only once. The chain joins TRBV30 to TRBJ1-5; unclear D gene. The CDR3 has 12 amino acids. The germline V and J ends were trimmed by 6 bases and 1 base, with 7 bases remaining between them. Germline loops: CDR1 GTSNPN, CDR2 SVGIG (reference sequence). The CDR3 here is CACGESNQPQHF. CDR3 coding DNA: TGTGCCTGCGGGGAGAGCAATCAGCCCCAGCATTTT.

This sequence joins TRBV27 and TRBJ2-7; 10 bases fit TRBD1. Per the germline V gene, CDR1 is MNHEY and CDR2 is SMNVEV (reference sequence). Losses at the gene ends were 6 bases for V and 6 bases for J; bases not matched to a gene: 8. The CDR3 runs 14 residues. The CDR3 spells CASRIWDRGSEQYF. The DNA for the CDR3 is TGTGCCAGCAGGATCTGGGACAGGGGTAGCGAGCAGTACTTC.

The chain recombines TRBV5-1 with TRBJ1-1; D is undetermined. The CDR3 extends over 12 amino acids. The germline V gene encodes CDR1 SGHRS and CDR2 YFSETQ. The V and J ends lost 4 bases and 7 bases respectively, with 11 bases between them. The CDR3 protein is CASSQYGVEAFF. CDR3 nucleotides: TGCGCCAGCAGCCAATACGGAGTTGAAGCTTTCTTT. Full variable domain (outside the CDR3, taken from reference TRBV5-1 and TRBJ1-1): KAGVTQTPRYLIKTRGQQVTLSCSPISGHRSVSWYQQTPGQGLQFLFEYFSETQRNKGNFPGRFSGRQFSNSRSEMNVSTLELGDSALYLCASSQYGVEAFFGQGTRLTVV.